The next 2 T cell receptor beta chains were all read from a single sample in a study of control samples from healthy donors and cancer patients. TCRdb's table, derived via immunoSEQ multiplex PCR, lists solely in-frame clones and lacks some. The sample lists around 110,000 clones, 80% to 90% occurring once. Sample: PBMCs. The receptor set was obtained from a woman aged 45-59 years with colorectal cancer.

The count of this clone is one. The V call is TRBV19, the J call TRBJ1-4; no firm D call. CDR3 length: 15 residues. Germline loops: CDR1 LNHDA, CDR2 SQIVND (reference sequence). The V end lost 7 bases, the J end lost 0 bases, and 12 bases lay between the germline ends. The CDR3 here is CASTRTAATNEKLFF. In DNA form, the CDR3 reads TGTGCCAGTACTCGAACAGCTGCAACTAATGAAAAACTGTTTTTT.

This rearrangement joins TRBV7-3 to TRBJ2-2; 7 nucleotides agree with TRBD2. V shed 5 bases and J 3 bases; nucleotides not matched to a gene: 9. This CDR3 region has 16 residues. Looked up from germline, CDR1 is SGHTA and CDR2 is FQGTGA. CDR3 residues: CASSPASAGYTGELFF. Written as DNA, the CDR3 is TGTGCCAGCAGCCCTGCTTCAGCGGGGTACACCGGGGAGCTGTTTTTT.